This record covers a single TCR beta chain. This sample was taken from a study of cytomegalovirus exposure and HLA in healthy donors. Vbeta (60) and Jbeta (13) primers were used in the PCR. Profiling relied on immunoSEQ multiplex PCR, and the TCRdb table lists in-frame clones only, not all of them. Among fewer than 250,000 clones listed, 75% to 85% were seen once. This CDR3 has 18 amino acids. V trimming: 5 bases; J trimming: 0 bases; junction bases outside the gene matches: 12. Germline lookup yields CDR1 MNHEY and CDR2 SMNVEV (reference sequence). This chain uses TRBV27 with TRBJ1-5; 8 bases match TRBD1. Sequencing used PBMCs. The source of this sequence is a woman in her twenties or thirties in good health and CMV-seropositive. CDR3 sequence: CASSPDRGNIFSNQPQHF. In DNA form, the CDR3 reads TGTGCCAGCAGTCCCGACAGGGGAAATATATTTAGCAATCAGCCCCAGCATTTT.